The 8 T cell receptor beta chains listed next were all sequenced from one sample in a study of cytomegalovirus exposure and HLA in healthy donors (dated by TCRdb to 2015 to 2018). To prepare the library, the immunoSEQ multiplex PCR assay was applied. A mixture of 60 forward primers for TCR Vbeta segments and 13 reverse primers for TCR Jbeta segments was used in the multiplex PCR. The immuneACCESS repertoire file appears here via TCRdb, limited to in-frame rearrangements. These files lack a portion of the clones; in checked studies, under half of the deficit traces to unresolved V genes, and the cause of the others is not known. The sample yields around 140,000 clones; about 71% were counted once. The top ten constitute 2.1% of the sample. Material: PBMCs. The receptors originated from an older woman in good health and CMV-seropositive.

This chain links TRBV5-6 with TRBJ2-1; 9 bases are shared with TRBD1. CDR1 SGHDT and CDR2 YYEEEE come from the germline V gene. This CDR3 spans 14 amino acids. V shed 0 bases, J shed 7 bases, and the junction held 2 bases outside the gene matches. The CDR3 sequence is CASSLAGTGNEQFF. In nucleotides, the CDR3 is TGTGCCAGCAGCTTGGCGGGGACAGGGAATGAGCAGTTCTTC.

V gene TRBV4-2 combines with J gene TRBJ1-4; maybe TRBD1 (6 bases). This CDR3 contains 14 residues. Germline CDR1 and CDR2: LGHNA and YNFKEQ. Trimming removed 0 bases from V and 8 bases from J, with 10 bases in between. DNA of the CDR3: TGTGCCAGCAGCCAAGACAGGGGAGGGGAAAAACTGTTTTTT. Translated, it gives CASSQDRGGEKLFF.

This clone was picked up one time. The chain is built from TRBV28 and TRBJ1-5; a weak D match, TRBD1 (5 bases). The germline V gene has CDR1 MDHEN and CDR2 SYDVKM. The CDR3 totals 16 residues. Between the trimmed V and J ends, which lost 4 bases and 0 bases, there was a span of 13 bases. Here the CDR3 DNA reads TGTGCCAGCAGTTCCACGCAGGGAATTAGCAATCAGCCCCAGCATTTT. Its protein product is CASSSTQGISNQPQHF. Looking up the rest from reference TRBV28 and TRBJ1-5 gives the full variable domain: DVKVTQSSRYLVKRTGEKVFLECVQDMDHENMFWYRQDPGLGLRLIYFSYDVKMKEKGDIPEGYSVSREKKERFSLILESASTNQTSMYLCASSSTQGISNQPQHFGDGTRLSIL.

The V call is TRBV7-9, the J call TRBJ2-3; D not certain. This CDR3 comprises 13 residues. V was shortened by 5 bases and J by 5 bases, with 11 bases between the two germline ends. The germline CDR1 and CDR2 sequences are SEHNR and FQNEAQ (reference sequence). The CDR3 bases are TGTGCCAGCAGCAGACCTCGCGGAGATACGCAGTATTTT. The encoded protein is CASSRPRGDTQYF.

The V call is TRBV28, the J call TRBJ2-5; no clear D gene. V was clipped by 6 bases and J by 1 base, with 9 bases between them. CDR3 length: 13 residues. Germline V CDR1 and CDR2: MDHEN, SYDVKM. As DNA, the CDR3 is TGTGCCAGCAGGACACCTTTCCAAGAGACCCAGTACTTC. Protein product: CASRTPFQETQYF.

This chain connects TRBV5-1 to TRBJ2-2; the D gene is possibly TRBD1 (5 bases). V lost 5 bases to trimming and J lost 7 bases, with 9 bases between them. CDR1 is SGHRS, CDR2 YFSETQ, per germline. The CDR3 consists of 12 residues. The CDR3: CASSFQGGELFF. In DNA form, the CDR3 reads TGCGCCAGCAGTTTTCAGGGCGGGGAGCTGTTTTTT.

The chain couples TRBV27 to TRBJ2-1; TRBD1 aligns across 7 bases. The V gene end was trimmed by 2 bases and the J gene end by 4 bases; junction bases not matched to a gene: 2. The CDR3 extends over 14 amino acids. Germline V gene sequence: CDR1 MNHEY, CDR2 SMNVEV (reference sequence). CDR3 sequence: CASSLQGQYNEQFF. The CDR3 nucleotides read TGTGCCAGCAGTTTACAGGGACAGTACAATGAGCAGTTCTTC.

The chain employs TRBV30 and TRBJ1-2; 8 bases match TRBD1. After removal of 1 base from V and 8 bases from J, the junction contained 6 bases not matched to a gene. Looked up from germline, CDR1 is GTSNPN and CDR2 is SVGIG (reference sequence). The length of the CDR3 is 13 residues. CDR3 sequence: CAWSAQGARGYTF. Written as DNA, the CDR3 is TGTGCCTGGAGTGCCCAGGGGGCGCGGGGCTACACCTTC.